This note documents a single TCR beta chain sequence. This sample was taken from a study of blood T cell repertoires in COVID-19. The wider study: The United States, Italy and Spain provided the acute and convalescent COVID-19 samples.

The method was immunoSEQ multiplex PCR; TCRdb's version includes in-frame clones alone and lacks a portion of them. This table has roughly 150,000 clones, around 82% appearing once. This CDR3 spans 16 amino acids. V shed 4 bases, J shed 0 bases, and the junction held 6 bases outside the gene matches. CDR1 is MNHEY, CDR2 SVGAGI, per germline. The chain is built from TRBV6-5 and TRBJ2-3, with 8 bases matching TRBD2. The sample comprised peripheral blood. The sequence was obtained from a man between 60 and 75 years old with active or convalescent COVID-19. The CDR3 DNA is TGTGCCAGCAGTTCCCGGACTAGCAGGAGCACAGATACGCAGTATTTT. Translated: CASSSRTSRSTDTQYF.